The 13 T cell receptor beta chains reported below all come from one sample, sequenced in a study of T cells in Graves' hyperthyroidism and ophthalmopathy. RNA transcripts yielded amplified TCR beta CDR3 regions. The primer set for the first-round RT-PCR of the TCR CDR3 was HTBI. TCRdb fed the multiplex PCR reads into MiXCR, producing one record per CDR3 protein. The sample includes a few hundred thousand distinct CDR3 sequences, about 15% of them seen just once. The sequencing input was blood. The receptors come from a woman aged 25 to 39 with Graves' hyperthyroidism.

This clonotype appeared many times. V usage is TRBV5-6 and J usage is TRBJ1-2; D gene ambiguous. This CDR3 contains 14 residues. V lost 3 bases to trimming and J lost 4 bases, with 13 bases between them. Germline V gives CDR1 SGHDT, CDR2 YYEEEE. CDR3 bases: TGTGCCAGCAGCTCCTGGACGGGAGCCTATGGCTACACCTTC. This codes for CASSSWTGAYGYTF.

This clonotype occurred a few times. The chain carries TRBV29-1 and TRBJ1-3, with D possibly being TRBD1 (5 bases). Per the germline V gene, CDR1 is SQVTM and CDR2 is ANQGSEA. The length of the CDR3 is 16 residues. Trimming cost V 2 bases and J 4 bases, with 18 bases left between them. The CDR3 is CSVENRRGSKGNTIYF. CDR3 bases: TGCAGCGTTGAAAATCGGAGGGGAAGCAAAGGAAACACCATATATTTT.

This clonotype appeared many times. V usage is TRBV5-1 and J usage is TRBJ2-1, with TRBD2 matching 15 bases. CDR3 length: 18 amino acids. Germline values: CDR1 SGHRS, CDR2 YFSETQ. After removal of 2 bases from V and 4 bases from J, the junction contained 7 bases not matched to a gene. The CDR3 DNA reads TGCGCCAGCAGCTTCGGGACTAGCGGGAGGCGTACTTACAATGAGCAGTTCTTC. This sequence encodes CASSFGTSGRRTYNEQFF.

The genes are TRBV6-1 and TRBJ2-7, with D tentatively TRBD2 (6 bases). Deletions cut 1 base from V and 0 bases from J, with 13 bases between. CDR1 is MNHNS and CDR2 is SASEGT in the germline V gene. The CDR3 runs 16 residues. CDR3 region: CASSEGRDWDSYEQYF. CDR3 nucleotide sequence: TGTGCCAGCAGTGAAGGCCGGGACTGGGACTCCTACGAGCAGTACTTC.

The chain recombines TRBV5-1 with TRBJ1-1; 8 bases agree with TRBD1. V was pared by 3 bases and J by 3 bases, with 7 bases of the junction left unmatched. The CDR3 spans 15 residues. CDR1 SGHRS and CDR2 YFSETQ come from the germline V gene. The CDR3 region is CASSSKGQEDTEAFF. The CDR3, as DNA: TGCGCCAGCAGCTCGAAGGGACAGGAGGACACTGAAGCTTTCTTT.

Ten or more counts support this clonotype. The CDR3 DNA follows: TGTGCCAGCAGGAGAGGGGGAAGCGGGAGGGTCGATGAGCAGTTCTTC. Translation: CASRRGGSGRVDEQFF. The chain uses TRBV6-1 and TRBJ2-1; TRBD2 aligns across 10 bases. CDR1 is MNHNS and CDR2 is SASEGT in the germline V gene. V was pared by 6 bases and J by 8 bases, with 13 bases of the junction left unmatched. The CDR3 consists of 16 residues.

This clonotype has a count of ten or more. The V gene is TRBV10-3, the J gene TRBJ2-1, with D possibly being TRBD1 (6 bases). The CDR3 consists of 15 residues. The V end was cut by 3 bases, the J end by 2 bases, with 11 bases between. CDR1 is ENHRY, CDR2 SYGVKD, per germline. The CDR3 nucleotides are TGTGCCATCAGTGATTTCCGGACAGCCTACAATGAGCAGTTCTTC. Protein: CAISDFRTAYNEQFF.

This clonotype came up a few times. The DNA of the CDR3 is TGTGCCAGCAGCCTAGACAAATTTTTTGGGGACAATTACAATGAGCAGTTCTTC. It yields the protein CASSLDKFFGDNYNEQFF. This sequence joins TRBV13 and TRBJ2-1; D possibly corresponds to TRBD1 (6 bases). The V and J ends lost 5 bases and 4 bases respectively, with 24 bases between them. The CDR3 extends over 18 amino acids. Germline loops: CDR1 PRHDT, CDR2 FYEKMQ (reference sequence). The full variable domain, in which reference TRBV13 and TRBJ2-1 provide the parts outside the CDR3, is AAGVIQSPRHLIKEKRETATLKCYPIPRHDTVYWYQQGPGQDPQFLISFYEKMQSDKGSIPDRFSAQQFSDYHSELNMSSLELGDSALYFCASSLDKFFGDNYNEQFFGPGTRLTVL.

In the case of this clonotype: The CDR3 does not end in the conserved phenylalanine or tryptophan, so this is likely a read error. The rearrangement links TRBV19 to TRBJ2-2; the match to TRBD2 covers 8 bases. With 3 bases clipped from V and 0 bases from J, the junction kept 9 bases outside the gene matches. This CDR3 has 18 amino acids. Germline CDR1 and CDR2: LNHDA and SQIVND (reference sequence). CDR3 sequence (DNA): TGTGCCAGTAGTATTACGCTAAGGACTAGCACGAACACCGGGGAGCTGTTTTGT. Its protein is CASSITLRTSTNTGELFC.

This clonotype was counted between two and nine times. The V call is TRBV19, the J call TRBJ2-2; either TRBD1 or TRBD2 may fit D (5 bases each). Germline V gene lookup returns CDR1 LNHDA and CDR2 SQIVND (reference sequence). Trimming cost V 4 bases and J 2 bases, with 11 bases left between them. The CDR3 covers 15 residues. CDR3 protein: CASSRDGLNTGELFF. CDR3 nucleotides: TGTGCCAGTAGTAGGGACGGGCTTAACACCGGGGAGCTGTTTTTT. Complete variable domain (other parts from reference TRBV19 and TRBJ2-2): DGGITQSPKYLFRKEGQNVTLSCEQNLNHDAMYWYRQDPGQGLRLIYYSQIVNDFQKGDIAEGYSVSREKKESFPLTVTSAQKNPTAFYLCASSRDGLNTGELFFGEGSRLTVL.

This clonotype was picked up many times. The chain links TRBV12-3 or TRBV12-4 to TRBJ1-1, with D possibly matching TRBD1 (6 bases). The V gene lost 2 bases and the J gene lost 6 bases, with 10 bases spanning the gap. This CDR3 region has 13 residues. The CDR3 nucleotides are TGTGCCAGCAGTTTACAGGGGAAGGCTGAAGCTTTCTTT. Translation gives CASSLQGKAEAFF.

The sample holds many counts of this clonotype. This chain joins TRBV7-9 and TRBJ1-5, with a weak D call TRBD1 (5 bases). V was pared by 1 base and J by 6 bases, with 13 bases between. This CDR3 comprises 15 residues. Germline-derived CDR1 and CDR2 are SEHNR and FQNEAQ (reference sequence). Here the CDR3 DNA reads TGTGCCAGCAGCTTAGACGAGGGGCGCGTTCAGCCCCAGCATTTT. Translated: CASSLDEGRVQPQHF.

The chain recombines TRBV6-1 with TRBJ2-7, with TRBD1 as a possible D gene (6 bases). This CDR3 has 16 residues. The V gene lost 3 bases and the J gene lost 2 bases, with 17 bases spanning the gap. Per the germline V gene, CDR1 is MNHNS and CDR2 is SASEGT. CDR3 coding DNA: TGTGCCAGCAGTGAGGAATTAGGGGACACCCCCTACGAGCAGTACTTC. Its protein product is CASSEELGDTPYEQYF.